These T cell receptor beta chains were read from a single sample in a study of T cell repertoires in cytomegalovirus infection. Each CDR3 protein gets one entry after TCRdb re-called the reads with MiXCR. This table holds around 550,000 distinct CDR3 sequences, more than 20% found once. Sequencing used PBMCs. The receptor source for this set is a human donor in good health (CMV status not recorded). Some clones in this sample may be carry-over from other donors' samples. CDR3s include the opening cysteine and the closing phenylalanine or tryptophan. The D gene is left open where the match is weak. Size is stated for part of the rows, as once, few or many counts, or as a class when the clone is expanded.

v_call,d_call,clone_size,j_call,cdr3_nt,cdr3_aa
TRBV5-1,TRBD2,few,TRBJ2-7,TGCGCCAGCAGCTTGGGCGGAGCGGGAGGCGGATATCACTCCTACGAGCAGTACTTC,CASSLGGAGGGYHSYEQYF
TRBV10-3,TRBD2,few,TRBJ2-1,TGTGCCATCAGTGCGGCCAGACTAGCGGGGCCCAATGAGCAGTTCTTC,CAISAARLAGPNEQFF
TRBV7-6,-,many,TRBJ1-1,TGTGCCAGCAGCCCCACCCGAATGAACACTGAAGCTTTCTTT,CASSPTRMNTEAFF
TRBV6-5,-,few,TRBJ2-2,TGTGCCAGCAGTTACTTGATCGGGAGCACCGGGGAGCTGTTTTTT,CASSYLIGSTGELFF
TRBV11-3,-,-,TRBJ2-1,TGTGCCAGCAGCTTCACGGGAGAGCAGTTCTTC,CASSFTGEQFF
TRBV28,TRBD1,-,TRBJ2-1,TGTGCCAGCAGGCCGACCGGGACAGGGGTCAATGAGCAGTTCTTC,CASRPTGTGVNEQFF
TRBV15,-,few,TRBJ2-1,TGTGCCACCAGCTACGGGCCTGGCAATGAGCAGTTCTTC,CATSYGPGNEQFF
TRBV7-9,TRBD1,-,TRBJ2-6,TGTGCCAGCAGCGTGCTGGGACAGCCCAAACCCTCTGGGGCCAACGTCCTGACTTTC,CASSVLGQPKPSGANVLTF
TRBV6-6,TRBD2,-,TRBJ2-7,TGTGCCAGCAGTTACCGAGAGCCGGAGCGGGGAAGGTTCTACGAGCAGTACTTC,CASSYREPERGRFYEQYF
TRBV5-1,-,-,TRBJ2-7,TGCGCCAGCAGTTACGGCGCAACGACGGCCAGCTCCTACGAGCAGTACTTC,CASSYGATTASSYEQYF
TRBV7-6,TRBD2,-,TRBJ2-3,TGTGCCAGCAGCCCAGAGAGCCGCGGGAGCGATGCAGATACGCAGTATTTT,CASSPESRGSDADTQYF
TRBV7-2,-,many,TRBJ1-3,TGTGCCAGCAGCTTACGCCGGGGGACTGGAAACACCATATATTTT,CASSLRRGTGNTIYF
TRBV29-1,TRBD2,many,TRBJ2-1,TGCAGCGTTTACCCGGGAGGGATCAATGAGCAGTTCTTC,CSVYPGGINEQFF
TRBV15,-,-,TRBJ2-7,TGTGCCACCAGCAGAGATCACGGAACCTACGAGCAGTACTTC,CATSRDHGTYEQYF
TRBV29-1,-,-,TRBJ2-5,TGCAGCGTTGTCCGGGGGGCGGAGGAGACCCAGTACTTC,CSVVRGAEETQYF
TRBV19,-,few,TRBJ2-3,TGTGCCAGTAGGCCCTTGGGACTGCCGAGTGAGGGTCCAGGGGATACGCAGTATTTT,CASRPLGLPSEGPGDTQYF
TRBV9,TRBD2,-,TRBJ2-3,TGTGCCAGCAGCGTAGACGGGAGGAAGTCAGATACGCAGTATTTT,CASSVDGRKSDTQYF
TRBV19,-,-,TRBJ2-5,TGTGCCAGTACCCAGACAGGCGGAGAGACCCAGTACTTC,CASTQTGGETQYF
TRBV7-2,TRBD2,few,TRBJ2-3,TGTGCCAGCAGCCTCGGACTAGCGGGAGGAGGCACAGATACGCAGTATTTT,CASSLGLAGGGTDTQYF
TRBV4-2,-,-,TRBJ2-5,TGTGCCAGCAGCCCGACCGAGGGGTCGAGAAAGACCCAGTACTTC,CASSPTEGSRKTQYF
TRBV2,TRBD1,few,TRBJ1-5,TGTGCCAGCAGGGCCGGGACAGGGCCTCAGCCCCAGCATTTT,CASRAGTGPQPQHF
TRBV7-2,-,few,TRBJ1-4,TGTGCCAGCAGCTTAGTTACGGGGGTGGCTGAAAAACTGTTTTTT,CASSLVTGVAEKLFF
TRBV5-6,TRBD1,-,TRBJ1-1,TGTGCCAGCACCTCCGGACAGGGCTGGGTCGCTTTCTTT,CASTSGQGWVAFF
TRBV29-1,TRBD1,-,TRBJ2-3,TGCAGCGTTGCCCCCACGACAGGGGGCGAAGGCACAGATACGCAGTATTTT,CSVAPTTGGEGTDTQYF
TRBV7-2,-,many,TRBJ2-5,TGTGCCAGCAGCTTTGGACAGTTCCAAGAGACCCAGTACTTC,CASSFGQFQETQYF
TRBV27,TRBD2,-,TRBJ2-5,TGTGCCAGCAGTTTATCGGGGACTAGCGGGAGGGCCCTCCGGGAGACCCAGTACTTC,CASSLSGTSGRALRETQYF
TRBV7-8,-,-,TRBJ2-7,TGTGCCAGCAGCGAAAAGTCTGTCTACCCGGGCTACGAGCAGTACTTC,CASSEKSVYPGYEQYF
TRBV28,TRBD1,few,TRBJ2-2,TGTGCCAGCAGCCCCACAGGGGAGTTCACCGGGGAGCTGTTTTTT,CASSPTGEFTGELFF